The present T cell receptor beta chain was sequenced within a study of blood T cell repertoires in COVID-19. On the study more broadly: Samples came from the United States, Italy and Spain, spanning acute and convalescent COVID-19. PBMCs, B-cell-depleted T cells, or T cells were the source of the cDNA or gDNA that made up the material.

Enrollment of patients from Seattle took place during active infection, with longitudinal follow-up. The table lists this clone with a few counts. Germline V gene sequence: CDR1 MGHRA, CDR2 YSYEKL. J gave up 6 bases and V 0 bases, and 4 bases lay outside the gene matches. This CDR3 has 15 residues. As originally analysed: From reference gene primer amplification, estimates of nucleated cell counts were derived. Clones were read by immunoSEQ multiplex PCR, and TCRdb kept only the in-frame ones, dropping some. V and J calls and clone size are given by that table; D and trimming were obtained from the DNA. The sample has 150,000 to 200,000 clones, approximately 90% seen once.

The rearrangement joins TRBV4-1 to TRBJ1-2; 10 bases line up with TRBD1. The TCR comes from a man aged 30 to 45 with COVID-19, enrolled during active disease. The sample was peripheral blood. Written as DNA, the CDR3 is TGCGCCAGCAGCCAAGAAACGACAGGGGGCGATGGCTACACCTTC. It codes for CASSQETTGGDGYTF.